These 14 T cell receptor beta chains were all obtained from the same sample, sequenced in a study of graft-versus-host responses after intestinal transplantation. Produced via immunoSEQ multiplex PCR; TCRdb's table is partial and in-frame only. This table has 90,000 to 150,000 clones, 85% to 95% appearing once. Their antigens remain unidentified. The sample here was unstimulated CD4+ T cells sorted from spleen or lymph node cells, taken before intestinal transplant. These receptors were obtained from a human donor who received an intestinal transplant.

Only one count was recorded for this clone. A read error may account for a junction end that differs from germline. Other DNA variants within this sample encode the same CDR3. V is TRBV19 and J is TRBJ1-2; TRBD1 matches 9 bases. This CDR3 region has 17 residues. Germline CDR1 LNHDA, CDR2 SQIVND (reference sequence). The DNA for the CDR3 is TGCGCCAGTAGCCCGAAGCCTGGACAGGGGCGCCACTATGGCTACACCTTC. This encodes CASSPKPGQGRHYGYTF.

CDR3 bases: TGCGCCAGCAGCCCGTGGACTAGCGGGAGGCCCGTCCGGACCCAGTACTTC. Protein: CASSPWTSGRPVRTQYF. This chain joins TRBV5-1 and TRBJ2-5; 14 positions match TRBD2. This CDR3 has 17 amino acids. The V and J ends lost 4 bases and 7 bases, in that order; junction bases with no gene match: 12. CDR1 SGHRS and CDR2 YFSETQ come from the germline V gene.

Comment on this clone: One end of the junction fails to match germline, which may point to a read error. V gene TRBV6-1 combines with J gene TRBJ2-7, with TRBD1 matching over 8 bases. This CDR3 is built from 15 residues. The germline V gene has CDR1 MNHNS and CDR2 SASEGT. CDR3 in amino acids: CASEKDRAISYGQYF. The CDR3 DNA is TGTGCCAGCGAAAAGGACAGGGCGATCTCCTACGGGCAGTACTTC.

This chain uses TRBV27 with TRBJ2-7; D is uncertain. The CDR3 has 12 residues. The germline V and J ends were trimmed by 2 bases and 4 bases, with 6 bases remaining between them. In germline, CDR1 is MNHEY, CDR2 SMNVEV (reference sequence). DNA for the CDR3: TGTGCCAGCAGTTTAAAGGGTTACGAGCAGTACTTC. It encodes CASSLKGYEQYF.

The J gene is TRBJ2-5, the V gene TRBV7-9; D is uncertain. In germline, CDR1 is SEHNR, CDR2 FQNEAQ (reference sequence). The V end was cut by 4 bases, the J end by 5 bases, with 8 bases between. There are 12 residues in the CDR3. The CDR3 nucleotides are TGTGCCAGCAGCTCCTGGGCGGAGACCCAGTACTTC. This encodes CASSSWAETQYF. Looking up the rest from reference TRBV7-9 and TRBJ2-5 gives the full variable domain: DTGVSQNPRHKITKRGQNVTFRCDPISEHNRLYWYRQTLGQGPEFLTYFQNEAQLEKSRLLSDRFSAERPKGSFSTLEIQRTEQGDSAMYLCASSSWAETQYFGPGTRLLVL.

The chain carries TRBV11-2 and TRBJ2-7; 7 bases are shared with TRBD2. The length of the CDR3 is 16 residues. Per the germline V gene, CDR1 is SGHAT and CDR2 is FQNNGV. V lost 5 bases, J lost 0 bases, and 10 bases stayed unmatched. The CDR3 bases are TGTGCCAGCAGCCGACTAGCCGAGGTGAGCTCCTACGAGCAGTACTTC. Translation gives CASSRLAEVSSYEQYF.

The J gene is TRBJ2-5, the V gene TRBV14; the D call may be TRBD1 or TRBD2 (6 bases each). V was cut by 4 bases and J by 6 bases, with 12 bases left in between. The germline CDR1 and CDR2 sequences are SGHDN and FVKESK. This CDR3 comprises 13 residues. The DNA of the CDR3 is TGTGCCAGCAGCCTGTGGGGGGACAAGACCCAGTACTTC. It yields the protein CASSLWGDKTQYF. The variable domain in full, with the rest retrieved from reference TRBV14 and TRBJ2-5, is EAGVTQFPSHSVIEKGQTVTLRCDPISGHDNLYWYRRVMGKEIKFLLHFVKESKQDESGMPNNRFLAERTGGTYSTLKVQPAELEDSGVYFCASSLWGDKTQYFGPGTRLLVL.

The chain links TRBV2 to TRBJ2-6; D unresolved. The germline V and J ends were trimmed by 2 bases and 2 bases, with 4 bases remaining between them. CDR1 is SNHLY, CDR2 FYNNEI, per germline. The CDR3 has 14 residues. CDR3 loop: CASSEKTGANVLTF. DNA for the CDR3: TGTGCCAGCAGTGAAAAGACTGGGGCCAACGTCCTGACTTTC.

DNA for the CDR3: TGCGCCAGCAGCCAAGACCGGCTAGCGGGGAAAGAGACCCAGTACTTC. This codes for CASSQDRLAGKETQYF. The rearrangement joins TRBV4-1 to TRBJ2-5; 9 bases are shared with TRBD2. CDR1 MGHRA and CDR2 YSYEKL come from the germline V gene. CDR3 length: 16 amino acids. The trim removed 0 bases at V and 3 bases at J, leaving 5 bases unmatched.

This chain uses TRBV7-2 with TRBJ2-1; the match to TRBD1 covers 10 bases. The germline gives CDR1 SGHTA, CDR2 FQGNSA. The CDR3 has 17 residues. The trim removed 5 bases at V and 7 bases at J, leaving 14 bases unmatched. The CDR3 sequence: CASSDRDRGGWLNEQFF. In nucleotides, the CDR3 is TGTGCCAGCAGCGACCGGGACAGGGGAGGGTGGTTGAATGAGCAGTTCTTC.

A single count supports this clone. The V and J genes are TRBV18 and TRBJ2-5, with a weak D call TRBD2 (5 bases). This CDR3 has 14 amino acids. Trimming left V 3 bases short and J 5 bases short, with 13 bases between. The germline V gene has CDR1 KGHSH and CDR2 LQKENI. For the CDR3, the DNA is TGTGCCAGCTCACCGGACTCTCGGAGGGAGACCCAGTACTTC. Translating it yields CASSPDSRRETQYF.

The rearrangement links TRBV5-1 to TRBJ2-1, with D unclear. V lost 1 base and J 9 bases, leaving 20 bases between the germline ends. This CDR3 is built from 16 residues. Germline CDR1 is SGHRS and CDR2 is YFSETQ. CDR3 protein: CASSLISGSPWTEQFF. DNA for the CDR3: TGCGCCAGCAGCTTGATCTCCGGGTCCCCGTGGACTGAGCAGTTCTTC. Combining the CDR3 with reference TRBV5-1 and TRBJ2-1 gives the whole variable domain KAGVTQTPRYLIKTRGQQVTLSCSPISGHRSVSWYQQTPGQGLQFLFEYFSETQRNKGNFPGRFSGRQFSNSRSEMNVSTLELGDSALYLCASSLISGSPWTEQFFGPGTRLTVL.

This rearrangement joins TRBV12-5 to TRBJ2-6; no clear D. V shed 6 bases and J shed 10 bases, with 13 bases lying between them. The CDR3 consists of 13 residues. Germline CDR1 reads LGHNT; CDR2 reads FRNRAP. The CDR3 sequence: CASGMDLLNVLTF. CDR3 coding DNA: TGTGCTAGTGGGATGGACCTCTTAAACGTCCTGACTTTC.

CDR3 sequence (DNA): TGTGCCAGCACCTCCCGCAAAAACATTCAGTACTTC. This translates into CASTSRKNIQYF. The genes are TRBV2 and TRBJ2-4; D unclear. The germline CDR1 and CDR2 sequences are SNHLY and FYNNEI. CDR3 length: 12 amino acids. Deletions cut 7 bases from V and 3 bases from J, with 7 bases between.